This entry lists 16 T cell receptor beta chains sequenced from one sample in a study of blood T cell repertoires in COVID-19. TCRdb's table, derived via immunoSEQ multiplex PCR, lists solely in-frame clones and lacks some. This sample carries a few hundred thousand clones, around 83% of them seen once, and the ten largest clones take just over 6.5%. The sample taken for sequencing was PBMCs or T cells enriched from blood (not recorded which). The receptors here all came from a woman aged 50 to 65 who had been exposed to COVID-19.

The chain combines TRBV5-1 with TRBJ2-1, with 9 bases matching TRBD2. This CDR3 spans 17 amino acids. V dropped 4 bases and J dropped 3; count of bases not matched to a gene: 11. The germline CDR1 and CDR2 sequences are SGHRS and YFSETQ. The CDR3 DNA is TGCGCCAGCAGCGCTTGGGCGGCTAGCGGGGTCTACAATGAGCAGTTCTTC. Translating it yields CASSAWAASGVYNEQFF.

This clone was observed a handful of times. The chain links TRBV12-3 or TRBV12-4 to TRBJ2-1; TRBD2 might be the D (6 bases). Between the trimmed V and J ends, which lost 1 base and 11 bases, there was a span of 9 bases. The CDR3 length is 12 residues. The CDR3 protein is CASSLGGNKQFF. The CDR3 nucleotides read TGTGCCAGCAGTTTAGGCGGGAACAAGCAGTTCTTC.

The rearrangement joins TRBV4-3 to TRBJ2-7; D may be TRBD2 (6 bases). Germline V gene data show CDR1 as LGHNA and CDR2 as YSLEER. Trimming shortened V by 4 bases and J by 2 bases, and 12 bases separated the two germline ends. This CDR3 has 14 residues. The CDR3 is CASSPGTPTYEQYF. The DNA of the CDR3 is TGCGCCAGCAGCCCGGGGACTCCAACCTACGAGCAGTACTTC.

V is TRBV10-3 and J is TRBJ2-7, with TRBD1 matching over 9 bases. CDR1 is ENHRY and CDR2 is SYGVKD in the germline V gene. The CDR3 has 15 amino acids. V was clipped by 5 bases and J by 6 bases; unmatched bases: 11. For the CDR3, the DNA is TGTGCCATCAGTACCGCGGACAGGGGTATTACCGAGCAGTACTTC. This sequence encodes CAISTADRGITEQYF.

This chain uses TRBV6-4 with TRBJ2-1; D unclear. The V end was cut by 3 bases, the J end by 10 bases, with 13 bases between. Germline assignment: CDR1 MRHNA and CDR2 SNTAGT. The CDR3 spans 13 residues. CDR3 amino acids: CASSESLEMEQFF. In DNA, the CDR3 is TGTGCCAGCAGTGAGTCCCTAGAGATGGAGCAGTTCTTC.

This chain joins TRBV9 and TRBJ1-1; 10 bases match TRBD1. Germline V gene lookup returns CDR1 SGDLS and CDR2 YYNGEE. This CDR3 region has 15 residues. After removal of 2 bases from V and 4 bases from J, the junction contained 5 bases not matched to a gene. The CDR3 is CASSVDRGLSTEAFF. In DNA, the CDR3 is TGTGCCAGCAGCGTCGACAGGGGGCTTAGCACTGAAGCTTTCTTT.

The chain joins TRBV5-1 to TRBJ2-1; the match to TRBD1 covers 7 bases. V lost 2 bases and J lost 2; bases outside the gene matches: 4. The CDR3 totals 15 residues. Per germline, CDR1 SGHRS and CDR2 YFSETQ. The CDR3 bases are TGCGCCAGCAGCTTACAGGGGAGCCCCTACAATGAGCAGTTCTTC. It yields the protein CASSLQGSPYNEQFF.

There are a few counts of this clone. The chain uses TRBV11-2 and TRBJ1-2; 8 positions match TRBD1. Germline V lookup: CDR1 SGHAT, CDR2 FQNNGV. CDR3 length: 14 amino acids. V lost 1 base and J lost 5; bases outside the gene matches: 3. The CDR3 nucleotides read TGTGCCAGCAGCTTAGCAGGGGGCGAATATGGCTACACCTTC. This codes for CASSLAGGEYGYTF.

A remark on this clone: Sequence at one end of the junction differs from germline and may be a read error. Other DNA sequences within the sample encode an identical CDR3. This rearrangement joins TRBV6-4 to TRBJ2-3; D is possibly TRBD2 (6 bases). There are 15 residues in the CDR3. Germline-derived CDR1 and CDR2 are MRHNA and SNTAGT. CDR3 loop: CASSRGTTSTDTQYF. CDR3 nucleotides: TGTGCCAGCAGTCGCGGAACCACTAGCACAGATACGCAATATTTT.

The chain recombines TRBV5-5 with TRBJ2-7; D might be TRBD1 (5 bases). The length of the CDR3 is 14 residues. Trimming removed 2 bases at V and 1 base at J, with 10 bases between. The V gene's germline CDR1 is SGHKS and CDR2 YYEKEE (reference sequence). DNA for the CDR3: TGTGCCAGCAGCTTTGAGACAGCATCCTACGAGCAGTACTTC. This codes for CASSFETASYEQYF.

The chain has TRBV7-2 and TRBJ1-1, with 7 bases aligning to TRBD1. CDR3 size: 15 residues. The ends lost 0 bases at V and 6 bases at J; junction bases unmatched: 7. Germline lookup yields CDR1 SGHTA and CDR2 FQGNSA. CDR3 amino acids: CASSLATGTASEAFF. As DNA, the CDR3 is TGTGCCAGCAGCTTAGCGACTGGGACAGCCTCTGAAGCTTTCTTT.

The rearrangement links TRBV2 to TRBJ2-7, with 8 bases identical to TRBD2. Germline CDR1 SNHLY, CDR2 FYNNEI. This CDR3 comprises 14 residues. Trimming removed 2 bases from V and 4 bases from J; junction bases left unmatched: 4. The CDR3 spells CASSETLAGYEQYF. CDR3 in DNA: TGTGCCAGCAGTGAAACCCTAGCGGGTTACGAGCAGTACTTC.

The chain couples TRBV24-1 to TRBJ1-1, with TRBD1 as a possible D gene (6 bases). The V end lost 3 bases, the J end lost 0 bases, and 7 bases lay between the germline ends. CDR1 KGHDR and CDR2 SFDVKD come from the germline V gene. The CDR3 covers 14 residues. CDR3 residues: CATSDAGVNTEAFF. The CDR3 coding sequence is TGTGCCACCAGTGATGCAGGGGTGAACACTGAAGCTTTCTTT.

This chain links TRBV4-3 with TRBJ2-7; a possible D gene is TRBD1 (5 bases). The CDR3 spans 13 residues. The germline gives CDR1 LGHNA, CDR2 YSLEER. Trimming removed 0 bases from V and 5 bases from J, with 8 bases in between. DNA for the CDR3: TGCGCCAGCAGCCAAGATCTCAGGGACGAGCAGTACTTC. This codes for CASSQDLRDEQYF.

The rearrangement joins TRBV3-1 (or the pseudogene TRBV3-2) to TRBJ2-7; 7 nucleotides line up with TRBD1. The CDR3 is 14 residues long. CDR1 and CDR2 from the germline V gene are LGHDT and YNNKEL (reference sequence). Unmatched junction bases numbered 8, after V lost 2 bases and J lost 7 bases. In nucleotides, the CDR3 is TGTGCCAGCAGCCAAAGGACAGGCGCTTGGGAGCAGTACTTC. Amino acid sequence: CASSQRTGAWEQYF.

J is TRBJ2-5 and V is TRBV7-9, with TRBD1 matching 8 bases. V lost 5 bases to trimming and J lost 4 bases; unmatched junction nucleotides: 3. In germline, CDR1 is SEHNR, CDR2 FQNEAQ (reference sequence). The CDR3 runs to 13 residues. The CDR3 spells CASSGQGIETQYF. DNA for the CDR3: TGTGCCAGCAGCGGACAGGGTATAGAGACCCAGTACTTC.